This is a list of T cell receptor beta chains from one sample in a study of identical twins. TCRdb re-analysed the 5' RACE reads in MiXCR, keeping a single row per CDR3 protein. The table shows around 490,000 distinct CDR3 sequences, with nearly 15% occurring only once. This sample also appeared in a second study, on yellow fever vaccine responses in identical twins.

The sequenced sample was CD4+ T cells sorted from blood. The receptors here all came from a woman under 30 in good health. The CDR3 runs from the conserved cysteine through the conserved F or W. D genes are given only for firm matches. A row's size may be missing; if present it is once, few, many or a size class.

abundance,d_gene,v_gene,j_gene,CDR3aa,CDR3nt
-,TRBD2,TRBV20-1,TRBJ2-3,CSASGGGAADTQYF,TGCAGTGCTAGTGGCGGGGGGGCCGCAGATACGCAGTATTTT
few,-,TRBV7-2,TRBJ2-3,CASSLVGVADTQYF,TGTGCCAGCAGCTTAGTAGGGGTAGCAGATACGCAGTATTTT
few,TRBD1,TRBV5-1,TRBJ2-7,CASSPMTGQGFHEQYF,TGCGCCAGCAGCCCCATGACAGGGCAGGGTTTCCACGAGCAGTACTTC
few,TRBD1,TRBV29-1,TRBJ1-2,CSVSDREHGYTF,TGCAGCGTTTCCGACAGGGAGCACGGCTACACCTTC
-,-,TRBV4-1,TRBJ2-3,CASSQERARLADTQYF,TGCGCCAGCAGCCAAGAAAGGGCTAGATTAGCAGATACGCAGTATTTT
few,TRBD2,TRBV7-9,TRBJ2-5,CASSLGGLAGRQETQYF,TGTGCCAGCAGCTTAGGTGGACTAGCGGGACGGCAAGAGACCCAGTACTTC
few,TRBD1,TRBV2,TRBJ2-2,CASGLRTGSTGELFF,TGTGCCAGCGGACTTCGGACAGGGAGCACCGGGGAGCTGTTTTTT
few,TRBD1,TRBV6-1,TRBJ1-1,CASSRLRTGGNTEAFF,TGTGCCAGCAGTCGCCTTCGGACAGGGGGGAACACTGAAGCTTTCTTT
few,-,TRBV4-1,TRBJ2-1,CASSQDHNEQFF,TGCGCCAGCAGCCAAGATCATAATGAGCAGTTCTTC
-,-,TRBV20-1,TRBJ1-5,CSARAENQPQHF,TGCAGTGCTAGAGCGGAGAATCAGCCCCAGCATTTT
-,TRBD2,TRBV6-5,TRBJ2-1,CASSYSGTKGGNEQFF,TGTGCCAGCAGTTACTCCGGGACTAAGGGTGGCAATGAGCAGTTCTTC
-,TRBD1,TRBV20-1,TRBJ1-1,CSASTGGTEAFF,TGCAGTGCTTCGACAGGGGGCACTGAAGCTTTCTTT
-,-,TRBV3-1,TRBJ2-1,CASSQDTVRSNEQFF,TGTGCCAGCAGCCAAGATACCGTCAGGTCCAATGAGCAGTTCTTC
-,-,TRBV4-1,TRBJ2-2,CASSWSPGNTGELFF,TGCGCCAGCAGCTGGAGTCCAGGGAACACCGGGGAGCTGTTTTTT
-,-,TRBV20-1,TRBJ2-3,CSVPPGLWTTDTQYF,TGCAGTGTCCCACCGGGACTGTGGACCACAGATACGCAGTATTTT
few,TRBD1,TRBV20-1,TRBJ1-5,CSAREQGAIQPQHF,TGCAGTGCTAGAGAACAGGGGGCGATTCAGCCCCAGCATTTT
many,TRBD1,TRBV7-6,TRBJ2-1,CASSLGTGGYAEQFF,TGTGCCAGCAGCTTAGGGACAGGAGGTTATGCTGAGCAGTTCTTC
-,-,TRBV19,TRBJ2-5,CASSSALLETQYF,TGTGCCAGTAGCAGCGCCTTGCTAGAGACCCAGTACTTC
many,-,TRBV5-1,TRBJ2-3,CASSQAGDQRFGTDTQYF,TGCGCCAGCAGCCAGGCTGGGGATCAGCGGTTCGGCACAGATACGCAGTATTTT
-,-,TRBV27,TRBJ2-7,CASSWGGSPYEQYF,TGTGCCAGCAGTTGGGGGGGCTCTCCCTACGAGCAGTACTTC
many,-,TRBV12-3/TRBV12-4,TRBJ2-7,CASSFARASYEQYF,TGTGCCAGCAGTTTTGCCAGGGCTTCCTACGAGCAGTACTTC
-,-,TRBV10-1,TRBJ2-7,CARSRGISYEQYF,TGCGCCAGAAGTCGGGGAATCTCCTACGAGCAGTACTTC
few,TRBD2,TRBV9,TRBJ2-1,CASSVAQGLAGEEQFF,TGTGCCAGCAGCGTAGCTCAAGGACTAGCGGGAGAAGAGCAGTTCTTC
few,-,TRBV20-1,TRBJ1-1,CSAGSQGFEAFF,TGCAGTGCTGGCTCACAGGGTTTTGAAGCTTTCTTT
-,-,TRBV7-2,TRBJ1-1,CASSLESQMNTEAFF,TGTGCCAGCAGCTTAGAGTCCCAAATGAACACTGAAGCTTTCTTT
few,-,TRBV5-1,TRBJ2-6,CASSLNTNSGANVLTF,TGCGCCAGCAGCTTGAACACCAACTCTGGGGCCAACGTCCTGACTTTC
many,TRBD1,TRBV12-3/TRBV12-4,TRBJ1-1,CASSSRQGWDTEAFF,TGTGCCAGCAGTTCAAGACAGGGGTGGGACACTGAAGCTTTCTTT
-,TRBD1,TRBV5-1,TRBJ2-7,CASSLALTGIYEQYF,TGCGCCAGCAGCTTGGCCCTGACAGGGATCTACGAGCAGTACTTC
-,-,TRBV5-1,TRBJ2-6,CASSSGVSGANVLTF,TGCGCCAGCAGCTCAGGGGTCTCTGGGGCCAACGTCCTGACTTTC
few,-,TRBV24-1,TRBJ2-3,CATSDLTAGGDTQYF,TGTGCCACCAGTGATTTGACGGCAGGTGGAGATACGCAGTATTTT
-,-,TRBV10-2,TRBJ2-7,CASSVVRGPGEQYF,TGCGCCAGCAGTGTCGTGAGGGGACCGGGCGAGCAGTACTTC
-,TRBD2,TRBV27,TRBJ2-1,CASRPRGTSEYNEQFF,TGTGCCAGCAGGCCCCGCGGGACTAGCGAGTACAATGAGCAGTTCTTC
-,-,TRBV3-1,TRBJ1-1,CASSQISGVATEAFF,TGTGCCAGCAGCCAAATTAGTGGAGTCGCGACTGAAGCTTTCTTT
-,-,TRBV5-1,TRBJ2-6,CASSLTLSGANVLTF,TGTGCCAGCAGTTTAACCCTTTCTGGGGCCAACGTCCTGACTTTC
-,TRBD2,TRBV20-1,TRBJ2-5,CSARDGTSPKETQYF,TGCAGTGCTAGAGACGGGACTAGCCCCAAAGAGACCCAGTACTTC
-,TRBD1,TRBV19,TRBJ2-7,CASSIRGPPYEQYF,TGTGCCAGTAGTATCAGGGGGCCTCCCTACGAGCAGTACTTC
-,TRBD1,TRBV9,TRBJ2-7,CASSGDRDSYEQYF,TGTGCCAGCAGCGGGGACAGGGACTCCTACGAGCAGTACTTC
-,-,TRBV10-1,TRBJ2-3,CASSVARTTDTQYF,TGCGCCAGCAGTGTGGCCCGGACCACAGATACGCAGTATTTT
-,-,TRBV24-1,TRBJ2-3,CATSGTMGDTQYF,TGTGCCACCAGTGGCACAATGGGGGATACGCAGTATTTT
few,-,TRBV12-3/TRBV12-4,TRBJ1-1,CASSYSNTEAFF,TGTGCCAGCAGTTATTCGAACACTGAAGCTTTCTTT
-,TRBD2,TRBV7-2,TRBJ2-7,CASSLVQRESPDF,TGTGCCAGCAGCTTAGTACAGCGGGAGAGCCCGGACTTC
many,-,TRBV5-1,TRBJ2-2,CASSPRLEYTGELFF,TGCGCCAGCAGCCCTCGGTTGGAGTACACCGGGGAGCTGTTTTTT
few,TRBD2,TRBV5-1,TRBJ2-3,CASSLGGLADTDTQYF,TGCGCCAGCAGCTTGGGCGGACTAGCGGACACAGATACGCAGTATTTT
-,TRBD1,TRBV15,TRBJ2-7,CATSTGTGRVTIYEQYF,TGTGCCACCAGCACTGGGACAGGACGAGTAACGATCTACGAGCAGTACTTC
-,-,TRBV7-9,TRBJ2-2,CASSTLVAPVPGELFF,TGTGCCAGCAGCACCCTAGTGGCCCCGGTGCCCGGGGAGCTGTTTTTT
-,-,TRBV12-3/TRBV12-4,TRBJ1-2,CASSLGTALGGYTF,TGTGCCAGCAGTTTAGGCACAGCTCTGGGAGGCTACACCTTC
-,-,TRBV5-1,TRBJ2-1,CASSLRQGYNEQFF,TGCGCCAGCAGCCTACGTCAGGGTTACAATGAGCAGTTCTTC
many,TRBD2,TRBV10-3,TRBJ2-7,CASGLAGDSYEQYF,TGTGCCAGCGGACTAGCGGGAGACTCCTACGAGCAGTACTTC